This TCR beta chain was recorded in a study of CD8 T cells in ankylosing spondylitis. CDR3 length: 15 residues. With V trimmed by 6 bases and J by 4 bases, 7 bases remained unmatched. TCRdb used MiXCR to reprocess the 5' RACE reads, holding one entry per CDR3 protein. Among a few hundred thousand distinct CDR3 sequences listed, 15% to 20% were seen once. This receptor was identified in a male donor with ankylosing spondylitis or in good health (not recorded which). Input material: blood, either unsorted or a sorted T cell fraction (not recorded which). V usage is TRBV12-3 or TRBV12-4 and J usage is TRBJ2-3; 10 bases are a match to TRBD2. The CDR3 protein is CASSLIAGGADTQYF. CDR3 coding DNA: TGTGCCAGCAGCCTCATAGCGGGAGGCGCAGATACGCAGTATTTT.